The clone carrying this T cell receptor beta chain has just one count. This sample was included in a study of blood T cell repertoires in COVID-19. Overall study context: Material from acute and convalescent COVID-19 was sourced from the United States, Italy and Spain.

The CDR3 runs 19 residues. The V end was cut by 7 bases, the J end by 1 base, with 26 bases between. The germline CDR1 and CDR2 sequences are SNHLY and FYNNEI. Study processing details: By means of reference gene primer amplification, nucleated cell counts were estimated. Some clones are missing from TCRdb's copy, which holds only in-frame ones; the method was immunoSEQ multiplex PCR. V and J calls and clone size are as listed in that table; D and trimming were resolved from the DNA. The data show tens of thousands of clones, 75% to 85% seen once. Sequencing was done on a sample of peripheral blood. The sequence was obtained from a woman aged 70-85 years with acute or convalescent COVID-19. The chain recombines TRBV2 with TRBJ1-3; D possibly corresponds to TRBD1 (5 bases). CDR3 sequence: CASNLVRDALSRSGNTIYF. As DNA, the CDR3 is TGTGCCAGCAATTTAGTGCGGGACGCCCTAAGTAGGTCTGGAAACACCATATATTTT. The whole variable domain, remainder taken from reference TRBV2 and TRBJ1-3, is EPEVTQTPSHQVTQMGQEVILRCVPISNHLYFYWYRQILGQKVEFLVSFYNNEISEKSEIFDDQFSVERPDGSNFTLKIRSTKLEDSAMYFCASNLVRDALSRSGNTIYFGEGSWLTVV.